This entry concerns a single TCR beta chain. Since a much larger clone is just one base distant, this may be a read error. CDR3 regions were amplified by Arm-PCR using iRepertoire HTBI primers to build TCR beta libraries. TCRdb analysed the multiplex PCR reads with MiXCR anew, one entry per CDR3 protein. The table records about 530,000 distinct CDR3 sequences, about 16% of them present only once. The data originate from a study of regulatory T cells in long-lasting Graves disease. Time point meaning: newly diagnosed GD, antithyroid drugs for less than 3 months. PBMC RNA was the source of the TCR library. Diagnoses of Graves' disease were made by American Thyroid Association guidelines. CDR3 length equals 16 residues. Germline V lookup: CDR1 SGHAT, CDR2 FQDESV (reference sequence). These data were likewise used in another study, on T cells in Graves' hyperthyroidism and ophthalmopathy. That source adds: Patients aged 18 to 65 had newly diagnosed hyperthyroidism that had lasted under 2 months.

Source: peripheral blood mononuclear cells (PBMCs), taken at new diagnosis, from a patient treated with antithyroid drugs. The clonotype was recovered from a woman aged 35-65 years with Graves disease. This chain connects TRBV11-1 to TRBJ1-6, with 10 bases fitting TRBD1. The CDR3 region is CASSLGPGQGPSPPHF. CDR3 nucleotide sequence: TGTGCCAGCAGCCTTGGACCGGGACAGGGGCCTTCACCCCCCCACTTT.